This TCR beta chain was captured by sequencing in a study of CD8 T cells in Susac syndrome. Study-level points and caveats: CD8+ clones in Susac expanded most in TEMRA cells and active patients.

About this clonotype itself: The antigen is not known.

Sequencing of TCR beta was carried out in blood CD8+ and CD4+ T cells. Random hexamers primed reverse transcription of about 0.5 to 1 ug RNA. TCRdb independently ran MiXCR on the immunoSEQ multiplex PCR reads; one entry per CDR3 protein. Of more than 80,000 distinct CDR3 sequences listed, roughly 94% were seen once; the top ten hold around 0.41%. The CDR3 is made up of 15 amino acids. Germline lookup yields CDR1 DFQATT and CDR2 SNEGSKA (reference sequence). Trimming removed 4 bases from V and 4 bases from J, with 19 bases in between. The sequenced sample was CD8+ T cells from PBMCs. The receptor comes from a human donor with Susac syndrome. This sequence joins TRBV20-1 and TRBJ2-5; perhaps D is TRBD1 or TRBD2 (7 bases each). In DNA form, the CDR3 reads TGCAGTGCTAAACCAGGGGGGGCCTCTCCAGAGACCCAGTACTTC. Residues: CSAKPGGASPETQYF.